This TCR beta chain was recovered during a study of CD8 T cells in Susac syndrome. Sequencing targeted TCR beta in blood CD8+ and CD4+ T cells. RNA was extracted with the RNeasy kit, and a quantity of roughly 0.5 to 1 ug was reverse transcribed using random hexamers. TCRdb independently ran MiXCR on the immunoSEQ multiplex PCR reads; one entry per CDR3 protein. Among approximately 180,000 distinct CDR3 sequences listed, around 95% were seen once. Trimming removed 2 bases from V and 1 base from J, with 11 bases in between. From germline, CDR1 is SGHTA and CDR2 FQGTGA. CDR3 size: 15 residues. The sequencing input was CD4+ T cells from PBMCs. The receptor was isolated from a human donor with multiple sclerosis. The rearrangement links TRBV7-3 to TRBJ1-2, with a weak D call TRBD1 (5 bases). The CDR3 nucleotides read TGTGCCAGCAGCTTAGACAGAGCGCGTAACTATGGCTACACCTTC. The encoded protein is CASSLDRARNYGYTF.